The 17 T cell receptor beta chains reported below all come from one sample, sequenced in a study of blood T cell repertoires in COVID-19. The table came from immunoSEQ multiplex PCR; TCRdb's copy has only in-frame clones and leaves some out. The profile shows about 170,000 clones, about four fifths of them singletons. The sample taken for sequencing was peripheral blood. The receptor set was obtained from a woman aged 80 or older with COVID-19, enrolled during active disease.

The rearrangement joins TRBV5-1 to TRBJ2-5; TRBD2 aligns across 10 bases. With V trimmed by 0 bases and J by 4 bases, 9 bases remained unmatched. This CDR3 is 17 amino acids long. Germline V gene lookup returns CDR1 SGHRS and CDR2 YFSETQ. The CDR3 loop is CASSLEPSGSTRETQYF. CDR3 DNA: TGCGCCAGCAGCTTGGAACCTAGCGGGAGTACCAGAGAGACCCAGTACTTC.

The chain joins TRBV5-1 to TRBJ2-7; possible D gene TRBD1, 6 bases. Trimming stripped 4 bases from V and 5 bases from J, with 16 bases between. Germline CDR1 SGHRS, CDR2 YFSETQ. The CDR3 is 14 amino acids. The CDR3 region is CASSLDSLLDEQYF. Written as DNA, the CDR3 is TGCGCCAGCAGCCTGGACAGCCTTTTGGACGAGCAGTACTTC.

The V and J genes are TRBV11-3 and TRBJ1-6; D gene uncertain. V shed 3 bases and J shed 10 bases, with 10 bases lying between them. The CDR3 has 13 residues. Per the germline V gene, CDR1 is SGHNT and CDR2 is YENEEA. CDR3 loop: CASSFGPLSPLHF. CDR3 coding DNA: TGTGCCAGCAGCTTCGGTCCGTTATCACCCCTCCACTTT.

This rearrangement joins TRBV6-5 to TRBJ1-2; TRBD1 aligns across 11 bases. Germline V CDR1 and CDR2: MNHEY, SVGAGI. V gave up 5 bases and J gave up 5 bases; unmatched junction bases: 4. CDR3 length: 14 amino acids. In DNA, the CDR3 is TGTGCCAGCAGTACTGGACAGGGGGCTTATGGCTACACCTTC. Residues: CASSTGQGAYGYTF.

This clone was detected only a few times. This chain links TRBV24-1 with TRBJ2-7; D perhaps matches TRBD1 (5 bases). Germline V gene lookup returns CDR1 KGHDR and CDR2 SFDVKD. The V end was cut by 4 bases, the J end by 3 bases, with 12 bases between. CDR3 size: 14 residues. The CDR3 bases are TGTGCCACCAGTGACCCGACAGTGCGCTACGAGCAGTACTTC. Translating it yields CATSDPTVRYEQYF.

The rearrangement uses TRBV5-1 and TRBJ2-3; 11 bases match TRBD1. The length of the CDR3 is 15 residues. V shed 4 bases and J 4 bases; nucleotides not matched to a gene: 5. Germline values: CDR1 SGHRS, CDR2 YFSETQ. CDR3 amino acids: CASSEGQGAADTQYF. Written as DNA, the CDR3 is TGCGCCAGCAGCGAAGGACAGGGGGCGGCAGATACGCAGTATTTT.

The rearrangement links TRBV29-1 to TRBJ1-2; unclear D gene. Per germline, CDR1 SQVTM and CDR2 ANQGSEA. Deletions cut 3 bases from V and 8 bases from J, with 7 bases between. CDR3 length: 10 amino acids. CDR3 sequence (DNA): TGCAGCGTTGACAGGATGGGCTACACCTTC. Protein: CSVDRMGYTF.

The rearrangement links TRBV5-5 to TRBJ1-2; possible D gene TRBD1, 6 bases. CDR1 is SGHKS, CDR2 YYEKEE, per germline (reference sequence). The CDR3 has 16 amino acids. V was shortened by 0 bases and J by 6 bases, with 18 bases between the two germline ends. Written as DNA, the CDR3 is TGTGCCAGCAGCTTGGCGCAGGGGCGGTTGTATGATGGCTACACCTTC. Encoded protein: CASSLAQGRLYDGYTF.

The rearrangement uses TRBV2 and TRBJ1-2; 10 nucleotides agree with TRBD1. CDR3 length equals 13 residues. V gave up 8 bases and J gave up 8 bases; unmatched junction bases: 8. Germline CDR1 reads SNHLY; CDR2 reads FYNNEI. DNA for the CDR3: TGTGCCAGCTCACCGGGACAGGGGAGAGGCTACACCTTC. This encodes CASSPGQGRGYTF.

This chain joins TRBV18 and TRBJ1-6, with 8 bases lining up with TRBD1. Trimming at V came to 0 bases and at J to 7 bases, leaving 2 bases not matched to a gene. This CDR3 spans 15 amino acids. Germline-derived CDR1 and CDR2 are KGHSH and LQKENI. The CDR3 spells CASSPPRQGNSPLHF. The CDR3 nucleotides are TGTGCCAGCTCACCACCCCGACAGGGGAATTCACCCCTCCACTTT.

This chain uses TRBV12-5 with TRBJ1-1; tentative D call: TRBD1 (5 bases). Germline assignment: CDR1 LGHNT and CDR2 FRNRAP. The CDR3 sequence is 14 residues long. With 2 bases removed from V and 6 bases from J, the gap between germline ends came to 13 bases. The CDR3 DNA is TGTGCTAGTGGTTTGCTTTGGGGGGGAGCTGAAGCTTTCTTT. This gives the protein CASGLLWGGAEAFF.

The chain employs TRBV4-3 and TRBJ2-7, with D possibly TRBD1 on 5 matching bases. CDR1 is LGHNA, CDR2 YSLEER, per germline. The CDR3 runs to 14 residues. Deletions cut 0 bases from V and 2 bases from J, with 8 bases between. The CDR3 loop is CASSQEGRTYEQYF. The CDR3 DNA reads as TGCGCCAGCAGCCAAGAGGGGCGCACCTACGAGCAGTACTTC.

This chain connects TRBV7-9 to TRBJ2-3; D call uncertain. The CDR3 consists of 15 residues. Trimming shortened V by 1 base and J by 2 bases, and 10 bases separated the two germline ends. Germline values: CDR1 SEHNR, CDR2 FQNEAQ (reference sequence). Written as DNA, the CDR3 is TGTGCCAGCAGCTTAGTTAGCCCAGCCACAGATACGCAGTATTTT. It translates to CASSLVSPATDTQYF.

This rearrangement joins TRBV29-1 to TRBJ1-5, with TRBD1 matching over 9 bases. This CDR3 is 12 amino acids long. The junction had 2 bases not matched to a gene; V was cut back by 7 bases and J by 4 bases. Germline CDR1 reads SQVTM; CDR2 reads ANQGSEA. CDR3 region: CSAGQGNQPQHF. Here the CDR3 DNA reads TGCAGCGCAGGACAGGGGAATCAGCCCCAGCATTTT.

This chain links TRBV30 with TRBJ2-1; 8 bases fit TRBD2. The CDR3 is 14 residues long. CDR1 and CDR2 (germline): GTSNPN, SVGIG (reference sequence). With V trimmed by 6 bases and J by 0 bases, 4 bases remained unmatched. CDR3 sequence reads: CACLAGFSYNEQFF. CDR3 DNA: TGTGCCTGCCTAGCGGGTTTCTCCTACAATGAGCAGTTCTTC.

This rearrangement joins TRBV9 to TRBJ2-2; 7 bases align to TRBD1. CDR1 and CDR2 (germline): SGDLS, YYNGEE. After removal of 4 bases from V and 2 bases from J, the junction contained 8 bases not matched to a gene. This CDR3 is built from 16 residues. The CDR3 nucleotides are TGTGCCAGCAGCCTAAGGGGGCAGCCTAACACCGGGGAGCTGTTTTTT. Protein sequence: CASSLRGQPNTGELFF.

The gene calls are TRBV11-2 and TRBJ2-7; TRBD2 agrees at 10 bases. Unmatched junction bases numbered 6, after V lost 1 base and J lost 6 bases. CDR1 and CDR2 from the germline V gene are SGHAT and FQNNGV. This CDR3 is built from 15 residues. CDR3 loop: CASSLVTSGRSEQYF. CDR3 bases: TGTGCCAGCAGCTTAGTGACTAGCGGGCGGAGCGAGCAGTACTTC.